The rows below give T cell receptor beta chains drawn from one sample of a study of cytomegalovirus exposure and HLA in healthy donors. Data came from immunoSEQ multiplex PCR; TCRdb stores just in-frame clones and leaves some out. The profile shows about 130,000 clones, 70% to 80% of them singletons. Sequencing used PBMCs. These receptors were collected from a human donor in good health. CDR3s include the opening cysteine and the closing phenylalanine or tryptophan. The D gene is left open where the match is weak. Part of the rows lack a size; the others show once, few, many or a class for expanded clones.

CDR3 DNA,CDR3 protein,V gene,J gene,clone size,D gene
TGTGCCAGCACCCATGGACAGGGGGTAAGGACTGAAGCTTTCTTT,CASTHGQGVRTEAFF,TRBV2,TRBJ1-1,-,TRBD1
TGTGCCAGCTCACCACCTGCTAGCGGGAGTGGCAGGGAGCAGTTCTTC,CASSPPASGSGREQFF,TRBV18,TRBJ2-1,-,TRBD2
TGTGCCAGCAGCTTTTTACGTCCGGGACTAGCGGAAGAGACCCAGTACTTC,CASSFLRPGLAEETQYF,TRBV5-4,TRBJ2-5,-,TRBD2
TGTGCCAGCAGCAAGGGCCAGAACTATGGCTACACCTTC,CASSKGQNYGYTF,TRBV21-1,TRBJ1-2,few,-
TGTGCCAGCAGTGAAATGCAGGGCGGAGAGCGTGAAGCTTTCTTT,CASSEMQGGEREAFF,TRBV2,TRBJ1-1,few,-
TGTGCCTGGAGTGTTAATGCTAACGAAGAGACCCAGTACTTC,CAWSVNANEETQYF,TRBV30,TRBJ2-5,-,-
TGCGCCAGCAGCTTGGGGGCAGGAGAGCAGTACTTC,CASSLGAGEQYF,TRBV5-1,TRBJ2-7,-,-
TGTGCCAGCAGCTTAGACAGTGACGAGCAGTACTTC,CASSLDSDEQYF,TRBV7-9,TRBJ2-7,-,-
TGTGCCAGCAGTCAGGGTTCTGGGGCCAACGTCCTGACTTTC,CASSQGSGANVLTF,TRBV6-5,TRBJ2-6,few,-
TGTGCCAGCAGTTTGGCCTGGGGCCAATACAGCCATAATTCACCCCTCCACTTT,CASSLAWGQYSHNSPLHF,TRBV27,TRBJ1-6,-,-
TGTGCCAGCAGCAAACAGTCAAACTCTGGAAACACCATATATTTT,CASSKQSNSGNTIYF,TRBV5-6,TRBJ1-3,-,-
TGTGCCAGCAGCGGATCAGCGAGTGGAAACACCATATATTTT,CASSGSASGNTIYF,TRBV9,TRBJ1-3,-,-
TGTGCCAGCAGTCGACAGGCCTATGGCTACACCTTC,CASSRQAYGYTF,TRBV2,TRBJ1-2,-,-
TGTGCCAGCAGGGGCGGGGGGAATAATTCACCCCTCCACTTT,CASRGGGNNSPLHF,TRBV7-9,TRBJ1-6,-,-
TGTGCCAGCAGTTTTTTCCCCCCAAATCGAGGGGGCGATACGCAGTATTTT,CASSFFPPNRGGDTQYF,TRBV27,TRBJ2-3,few,TRBD1
TGTGCCTGCGAGAAGAGTTATAATTCACCCCTCCACTTT,CACEKSYNSPLHF,TRBV30,TRBJ1-6,-,-
TGTGCCAGCAGCGCCACAGGGAACACTGAAGCTTTCTTT,CASSATGNTEAFF,TRBV9,TRBJ1-1,-,-
TGTGCCAGCAGCCAATCTATTAACTATGGCTACACCTTC,CASSQSINYGYTF,TRBV14,TRBJ1-2,-,-
TGTGCCAGCAGTTTAAACAGTATAAAACACTATGGCTACACCTTC,CASSLNSIKHYGYTF,TRBV27,TRBJ1-2,-,-
TGTGCCAGCAGCTTAGCAGGGGCGGGCAATCAGCCCCAGCATTTT,CASSLAGAGNQPQHF,TRBV7-9,TRBJ1-5,-,-
TGTGCCAGCAGAACCGGACAGTTTTCGGGCTACACCTTC,CASRTGQFSGYTF,TRBV2,TRBJ1-2,-,-
TGTGCCAGCAGTTGGCTAGCGGGGTACAATGAGCAGTTCTTC,CASSWLAGYNEQFF,TRBV27,TRBJ2-1,-,TRBD2
TGTGCCAGCAGTCATACAAATCCCAGCTCCTACAATGAGCAGTTCTTC,CASSHTNPSSYNEQFF,TRBV5-4,TRBJ2-1,-,-
TGTGCCAGCAGTGGGGCCTTCGAGCAGTACTTC,CASSGAFEQYF,TRBV28,TRBJ2-7,-,-
TGTGCCAGCAGCTACACACAGGATCAACTGACCAATGGCTACACCTTC,CASSYTQDQLTNGYTF,TRBV7-9,TRBJ1-2,-,-
TGTGCCAGCAGCGTTTCGACAGGGCTCTCATACGAGCAGTACTTC,CASSVSTGLSYEQYF,TRBV27,TRBJ2-7,-,TRBD1
TGTGCCAGTAGTATGAACCGAGAAAGGCCCCAGCATTTT,CASSMNRERPQHF,TRBV19,TRBJ1-5,-,-
TGTGCCAGCTCACGCGAGGTAAACACTGAAGCTTTCTTT,CASSREVNTEAFF,TRBV18,TRBJ1-1,-,-
TGTGCCAGCAGGTCGCGGGGGATTTACAATGAGCAGTTCTTC,CASRSRGIYNEQFF,TRBV6-5,TRBJ2-1,-,TRBD2
TGTGCCAGCAGTGAATCCGTGCCCAGCTCCTATAATTCACCCCTCCACTTT,CASSESVPSSYNSPLHF,TRBV6-1,TRBJ1-6,-,-
TGTGCCAGCAGCCAAGAAATCACAGGGCAGGGGCAGTACTTC,CASSQEITGQGQYF,TRBV4-2,TRBJ2-5,-,-
TGCGCCAGCAGCCAAGAGGGGGGGAACACTGAAGCTTTCTTT,CASSQEGGNTEAFF,TRBV4-3,TRBJ1-1,once,-
TGTGCCAGCAGTCCAGGGGGCTGGTCGTCACCCCTCCACTTT,CASSPGGWSSPLHF,TRBV28,TRBJ1-6,-,TRBD1
TGTGCCAGCCGGAGGGACGCAAACACCGGGGAGCTGTTTTTT,CASRRDANTGELFF,TRBV9,TRBJ2-2,-,-
TGTGCCAGCATCCTCCGGGAAACGAACACTGAAGCTTTCTTT,CASILRETNTEAFF,TRBV7-8,TRBJ1-1,-,-
TGTGCCAGCAGCTTAATTGGCGAAAAACTGTTTTTT,CASSLIGEKLFF,TRBV11-2,TRBJ1-4,-,-
TGCGCCAGCAGCTTGGCCGGGGGTCAAGAGACCCAGTACTTC,CASSLAGGQETQYF,TRBV5-1,TRBJ2-5,few,-
TGTGCCAGCAGCGTACTTGACAGGGTTAACACCGGGGAGCTGTTTTTT,CASSVLDRVNTGELFF,TRBV9,TRBJ2-2,few,TRBD1
TGTGCCAGCAGTGAGACGGGACAGCCTTATCAGCCCCAGCATTTT,CASSETGQPYQPQHF,TRBV2,TRBJ1-5,few,TRBD1
TGTGCCATCAGTGAGGGGACCGGGACATTCGGTTATGGCTACACCTTC,CAISEGTGTFGYGYTF,TRBV10-3,TRBJ1-2,few,-
TGTGCCAGCAGTTTTGGAGAGTCTAGCACAGATACGCAGTATTTT,CASSFGESSTDTQYF,TRBV28,TRBJ2-3,few,-
TGTGCCAGCAGTAGACAGGGTGCGGGCTATGGCTACACCTTC,CASSRQGAGYGYTF,TRBV7-2,TRBJ1-2,-,TRBD1
TGCGCCAGCAGTGAGTCCGCGGAATATCTAAAGGCCCCTAACTATGGCTACACCTTC,CASSESAEYLKAPNYGYTF,TRBV10-1,TRBJ1-2,-,-
TGTGCCAGCAGCCACGCGGGAGGGCGCACAGATACGCAGTATTTT,CASSHAGGRTDTQYF,TRBV14,TRBJ2-3,-,TRBD2
TGTGCCAGCAGTGCCACAGGGGGAGCTTATAATTCACCCCTCCACTTT,CASSATGGAYNSPLHF,TRBV2,TRBJ1-6,-,TRBD1
TGTGCCACCCTCCGCGGCGGGACAGGAGTCCTCGGCTACACCTTC,CATLRGGTGVLGYTF,TRBV6-6,TRBJ1-2,-,TRBD1
TGCGCCAGCAGCCAAGGCGCAGGGGGCCTGAACGAGCAGTACTTC,CASSQGAGGLNEQYF,TRBV4-3,TRBJ2-7,-,TRBD1
TGTGCCAGCAGTGCGGGCGTTCTATCCACAGATACGCAGTATTTT,CASSAGVLSTDTQYF,TRBV11-3,TRBJ2-3,few,-
TGCGCCAGCAGCTTGGAGGAGACTAGCGGCTACAGCTCCTACAATGAGCAGTTCTTC,CASSLEETSGYSSYNEQFF,TRBV5-1,TRBJ2-1,-,TRBD2
-,CASTSDFFTDTQYF,TRBV19,TRBJ2-3,-,-
TGTGCAAGTCGCTTAGTGTCCCTAGCGCGACTAGCCAAAAACATTCAGTACTTC,CASRLVSLARLAKNIQYF,TRBV12-2,TRBJ2-4,-,-
TGTGCCAGCAGTTTATTTCCAGGGCTTTCGGCAGATACGCAGTATTTT,CASSLFPGLSADTQYF,TRBV28,TRBJ2-3,-,-